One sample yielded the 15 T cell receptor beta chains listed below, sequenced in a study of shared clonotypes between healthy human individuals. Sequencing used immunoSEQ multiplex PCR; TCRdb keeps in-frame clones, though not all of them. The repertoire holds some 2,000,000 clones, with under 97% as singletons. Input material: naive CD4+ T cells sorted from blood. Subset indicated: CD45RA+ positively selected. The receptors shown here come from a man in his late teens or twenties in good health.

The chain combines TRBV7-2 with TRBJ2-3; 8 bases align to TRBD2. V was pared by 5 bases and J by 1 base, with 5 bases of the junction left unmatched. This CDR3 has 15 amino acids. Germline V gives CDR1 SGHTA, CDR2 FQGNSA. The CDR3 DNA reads TGTGCCAGCAGCCGCGGGAGGTTGGGCACAGATACGCAGTATTTT. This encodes CASSRGRLGTDTQYF.

The CDR3 DNA sequence: TGTGCCAGCAGAGGGGCCTGGACACCCCAAGAGACCCAGTACTTC. Its translation is CASRGAWTPQETQYF. The rearrangement links TRBV27 to TRBJ2-5, with D maybe TRBD1 (5 bases). Trimming stripped 6 bases from V and 1 base from J, with 15 bases between. CDR1 is MNHEY and CDR2 is SMNVEV in the germline V gene (reference sequence). The length of the CDR3 is 15 residues.

The CDR3 DNA follows: TGTGCCAGCAGCCCTTATCGAAGGGCCTACGAGCAGTACTTC. It codes for CASSPYRRAYEQYF. V and J are TRBV28 and TRBJ2-7; no firm D call. The CDR3 consists of 14 residues. Trimming pared 6 bases from V and 2 bases from J, leaving 14 bases between. The V gene's germline CDR1 is MDHEN and CDR2 SYDVKM.

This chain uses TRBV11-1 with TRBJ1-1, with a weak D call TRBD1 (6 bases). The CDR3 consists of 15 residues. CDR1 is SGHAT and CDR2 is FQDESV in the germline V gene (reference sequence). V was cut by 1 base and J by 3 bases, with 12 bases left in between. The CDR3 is CASSLGEGVDTEAFF. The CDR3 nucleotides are TGTGCCAGCAGCTTAGGAGAGGGGGTAGACACTGAAGCTTTCTTT.

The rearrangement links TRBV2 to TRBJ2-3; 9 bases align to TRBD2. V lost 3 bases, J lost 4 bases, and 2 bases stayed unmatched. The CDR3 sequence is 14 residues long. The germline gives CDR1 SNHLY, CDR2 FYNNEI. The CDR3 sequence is CASSDQRGADTQYF. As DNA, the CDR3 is TGTGCCAGCAGTGATCAGCGGGGGGCAGATACGCAGTATTTT.

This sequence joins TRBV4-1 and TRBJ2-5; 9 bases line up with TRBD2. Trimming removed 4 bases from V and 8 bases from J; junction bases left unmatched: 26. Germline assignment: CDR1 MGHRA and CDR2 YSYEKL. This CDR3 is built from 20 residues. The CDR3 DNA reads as TGCGCCAGCAGCCCCCGGCGGGCTAGCGGGAACAAGAAAATACCCCCCACCCAGTACTTC. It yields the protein CASSPRRASGNKKIPPTQYF.

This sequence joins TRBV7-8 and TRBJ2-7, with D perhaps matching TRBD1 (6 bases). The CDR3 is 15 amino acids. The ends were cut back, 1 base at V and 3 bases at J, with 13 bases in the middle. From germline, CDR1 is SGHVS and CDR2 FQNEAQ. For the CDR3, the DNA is TGTGCCAGCAGCTTAGGCGACAGGATAGACTACGAGCAGTACTTC. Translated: CASSLGDRIDYEQYF.

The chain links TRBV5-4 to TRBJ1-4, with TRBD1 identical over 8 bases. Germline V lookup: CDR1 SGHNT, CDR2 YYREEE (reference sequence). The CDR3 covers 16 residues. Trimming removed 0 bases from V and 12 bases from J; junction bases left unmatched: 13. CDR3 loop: CASSLGGTGPGRELFF. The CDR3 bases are TGTGCCAGCAGCTTGGGCGGGACAGGACCGGGTCGGGAACTGTTTTTT.

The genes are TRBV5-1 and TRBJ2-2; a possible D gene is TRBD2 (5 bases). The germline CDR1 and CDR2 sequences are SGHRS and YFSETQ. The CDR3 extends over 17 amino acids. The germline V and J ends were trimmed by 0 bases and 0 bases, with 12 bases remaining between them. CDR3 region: CASSLGLASANTGELFF. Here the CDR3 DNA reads TGCGCCAGCAGCTTGGGGCTAGCATCCGCGAACACCGGGGAGCTGTTTTTT.

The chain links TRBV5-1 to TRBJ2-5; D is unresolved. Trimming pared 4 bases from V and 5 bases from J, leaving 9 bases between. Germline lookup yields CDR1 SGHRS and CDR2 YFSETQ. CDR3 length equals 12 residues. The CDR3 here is CASSVKMETQYF. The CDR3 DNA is TGCGCCAGCAGCGTGAAAATGGAGACCCAGTACTTC. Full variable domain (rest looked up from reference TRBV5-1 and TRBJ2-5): KAGVTQTPRYLIKTRGQQVTLSCSPISGHRSVSWYQQTPGQGLQFLFEYFSETQRNKGNFPGRFSGRQFSNSRSEMNVSTLELGDSALYLCASSVKMETQYFGPGTRLLVL.

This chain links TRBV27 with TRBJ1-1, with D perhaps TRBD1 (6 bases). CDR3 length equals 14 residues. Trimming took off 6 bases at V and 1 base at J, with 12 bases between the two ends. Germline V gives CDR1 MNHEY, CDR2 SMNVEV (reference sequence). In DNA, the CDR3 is TGTGCCAGCAGCATGGAGGGGGGGAACACTGAAGCTTTCTTT. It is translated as CASSMEGGNTEAFF.

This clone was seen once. The CDR3 reads CASSGDRGQFF. The CDR3 DNA is TGTGCCAGTAGTGGGGACAGGGGGCAGTTCTTC. V is TRBV19 and J is TRBJ2-1, with TRBD1 identical over 10 bases. The CDR3 loop spans 11 amino acids. The germline gives CDR1 LNHDA, CDR2 SQIVND (reference sequence). The ends lost 5 bases at V and 12 bases at J; junction bases unmatched: 1.

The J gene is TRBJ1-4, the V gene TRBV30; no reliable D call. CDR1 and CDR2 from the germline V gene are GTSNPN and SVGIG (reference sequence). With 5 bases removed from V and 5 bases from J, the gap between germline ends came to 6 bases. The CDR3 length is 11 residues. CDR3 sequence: CAWASNEKLFF. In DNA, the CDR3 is TGTGCCTGGGCTTCAAATGAAAAACTGTTTTTT.

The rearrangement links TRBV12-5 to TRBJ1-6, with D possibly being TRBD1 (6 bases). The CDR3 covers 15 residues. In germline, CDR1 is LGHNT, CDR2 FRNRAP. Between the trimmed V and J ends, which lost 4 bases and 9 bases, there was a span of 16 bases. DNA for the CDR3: TGTGCTAGTGGTTCCCCGGGGGCAAATGCTTCACCCCTCCACTTT. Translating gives CASGSPGANASPLHF. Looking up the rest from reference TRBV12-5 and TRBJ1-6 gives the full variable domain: DARVTQTPRHKVTEMGQEVTMRCQPILGHNTVFWYRQTMMQGLELLAYFRNRAPLDDSGMPKDRFSAEMPDATLATLKIQPSEPRDSAVYFCASGSPGANASPLHFGNGTRLTVT.

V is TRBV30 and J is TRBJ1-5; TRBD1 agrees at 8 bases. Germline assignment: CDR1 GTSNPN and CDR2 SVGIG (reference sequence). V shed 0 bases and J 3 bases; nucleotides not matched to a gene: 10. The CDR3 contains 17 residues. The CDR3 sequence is CAWSVGGGQGDNQPQHF. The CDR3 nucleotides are TGTGCCTGGAGTGTAGGGGGTGGACAGGGAGACAATCAGCCCCAGCATTTT.